Ten or more counts support the clone carrying this TCR beta chain. Its specificity is unknown. The sample is drawn from a study of beta chain features in type 1 diabetes. Study-wide findings and caveats: Insertion counts at VDJ junctions were lower in type 1 diabetes patients, who also showed more deletions there. Researchers cautioned that cDNA sequencing could over-represent cells with high TCR expression.

This CDR3 is built from 14 residues. V lost 5 bases, J lost 4 bases, and 14 bases lay in between. Germline V gives CDR1 SGHNT, CDR2 YENEEA. Using CD45RO/CCR7/CD25/CD127/CD95/CD27, CD4+ naive, central memory, regulatory and stem cell-like memory cells were sorted. Isolated RNA was reverse transcribed in full, so expressed TCRB transcripts were sequenced. Method: immunoSEQ multiplex PCR; TCRdb's copy keeps in-frame clones and lacks some. Of roughly 290,000 clones detected, approximately 8.1% appear once; the ten largest clones hold roughly 0.94%. The sequencing input was central memory CD4+ T cells from blood. The receptor was isolated from a woman aged 18 to 35 in good health. This rearrangement joins TRBV11-3 to TRBJ1-1, with D hard to call. The CDR3 region is CASSPVGAGTEAFF. The CDR3 DNA reads as TGTGCCAGCAGCCCCGTAGGCGCGGGCACTGAAGCTTTCTTT.